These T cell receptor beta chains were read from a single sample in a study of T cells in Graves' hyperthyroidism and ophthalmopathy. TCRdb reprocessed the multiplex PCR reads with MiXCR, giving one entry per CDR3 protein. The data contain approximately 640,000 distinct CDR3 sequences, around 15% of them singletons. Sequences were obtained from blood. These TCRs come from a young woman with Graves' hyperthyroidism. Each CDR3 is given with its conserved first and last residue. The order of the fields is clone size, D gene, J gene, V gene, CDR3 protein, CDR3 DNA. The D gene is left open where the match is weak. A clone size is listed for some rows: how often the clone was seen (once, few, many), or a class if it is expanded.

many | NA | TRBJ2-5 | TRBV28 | CASSFTGERQETQYF | TGTGCCAGCAGTTTCACGGGAGAGCGCCAAGAGACCCAGTACTTC
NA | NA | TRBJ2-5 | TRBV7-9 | CASSLDRNYQYF | TGTGCCAGCAGCCTCGACCGTAATTATCAGTACTTC
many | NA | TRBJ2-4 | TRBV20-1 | CSARGTVRNIQYF | TGCAGTGCTAGAGGGACAGTAAGAAACATTCAGTACTTC
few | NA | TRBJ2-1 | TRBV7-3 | CASSSLAVSYNEQFF | TGTGCCAGCAGCTCCTTAGCGGTCTCCTACAATGAGCAGTTCTTC
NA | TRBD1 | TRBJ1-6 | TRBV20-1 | CSARDGTGLYNSPLHF | TGCAGTGCTAGAGATGGGACAGGCCTCTATAATTCACCCCTCCACTTT
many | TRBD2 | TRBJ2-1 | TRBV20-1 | CSASGLAGHNEQFF | TGCAGTGCCTCGGGACTAGCAGGTCACAATGAGCAGTTCTTC
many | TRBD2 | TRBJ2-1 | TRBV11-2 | CASSYRFGLAGNEQFF | TGTGCCAGCAGCTATAGGTTTGGACTAGCAGGTAATGAGCAGTTCTTC
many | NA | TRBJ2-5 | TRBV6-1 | CASSLGRDIETQYF | TGTGCCAGCAGTTTGGGGCGAGACATAGAGACCCAGTACTTC
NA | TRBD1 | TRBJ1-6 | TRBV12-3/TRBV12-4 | CASSFDRASSNSPLHF | TGTGCCAGCAGTTTTGACAGGGCGTCCTCAAATTCACCCCTCCACTTT
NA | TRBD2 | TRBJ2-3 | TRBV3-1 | CASSQDIWERGSTDTQYF | TGTGCCAGCAGCCAAGATATTTGGGAGCGGGGGAGCACAGATACGCAGTATTTT
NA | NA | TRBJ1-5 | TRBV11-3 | CARGPNQPQHF | TGTGCCAGGGGGCCCAATCAGCCCCAGCATTTT
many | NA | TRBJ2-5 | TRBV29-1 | CSVDPSTRQETQYF | TGCAGCGTTGACCCCAGTACCAGGCAAGAGACCCAGTACTTC
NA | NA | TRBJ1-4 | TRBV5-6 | CASSLWGEVEKLFF | TGTGCCAGCAGCTTGTGGGGAGAGGTTGAAAAACTGTTTTTT
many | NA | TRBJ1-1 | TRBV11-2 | CASSLVGLGAFF | TGTGCCAGCAGCTTAGTAGGTTTGGGTGCTTTCTTT
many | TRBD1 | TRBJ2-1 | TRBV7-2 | CASRDRDRNEQFF | TGTGCCAGCCGGGACAGGGATCGCAATGAGCAGTTCTTC
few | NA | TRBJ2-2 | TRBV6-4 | CASSDSPGELFF | TGTGCCAGCAGTGACTCTCCCGGGGAGCTGTTTTTT
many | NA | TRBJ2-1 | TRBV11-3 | CASSLELRAVEENEQFF | TGTGCCAGCAGCTTAGAACTCAGAGCTGTGGAGGAGAATGAGCAGTTCTTC
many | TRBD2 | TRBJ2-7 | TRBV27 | CASTGLESYEQYF | TGTGCCAGCACGGGACTAGAGTCCTACGAGCAGTACTTC
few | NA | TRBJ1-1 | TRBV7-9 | CASSPPGGVLNTEAFF | TGTGCCAGCAGCCCGCCGGGTGGGGTATTGAACACTGAAGCTTTCTTT
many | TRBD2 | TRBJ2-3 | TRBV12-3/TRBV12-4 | CASRGSGRTDTQYF | TGTGCCAGCAGGGGTAGCGGGAGGACAGATACGCAGTATTTT
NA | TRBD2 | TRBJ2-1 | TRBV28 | CASRGTSVPEQFF | TGTGCCAGCAGGGGGACTAGCGTTCCTGAGCAGTTCTTC
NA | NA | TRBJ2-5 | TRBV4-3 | CASSQAIKTGRGVETQYF | TGCGCCAGCAGCCAAGCTATTAAGACAGGGCGGGGTGTAGAGACCCAGTACTTC
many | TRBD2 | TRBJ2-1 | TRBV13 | CASSPEGVAGEGEQFF | TGTGCCAGCAGCCCAGAGGGCGTAGCGGGAGAGGGTGAGCAGTTCTTC
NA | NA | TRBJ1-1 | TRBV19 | CASSIAGPTTEAFF | TGTGCCAGTAGTATAGCTGGGCCCACCACTGAAGCTTTCTTT
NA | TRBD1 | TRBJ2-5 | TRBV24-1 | CATSTGARETQYF | TGTGCCACCAGTACAGGGGCCCGAGAGACCCAGTACTTC
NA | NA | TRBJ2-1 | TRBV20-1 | CSARDSGREQFF | TGCAGTGCTAGAGATTCTGGGCGGGAGCAGTTCTTC
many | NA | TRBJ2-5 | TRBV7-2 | CASSSRGTVDEETQYF | TGTGCCAGCAGCTCTCGCGGGACCGTAGATGAAGAGACCCAGTACTTC
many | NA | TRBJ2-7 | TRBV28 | CASSPRLGPGSVYEQYF | TGTGCCAGCAGCCCCAGGCTGGGACCGGGATCGGTGTACGAGCAGTACTTC
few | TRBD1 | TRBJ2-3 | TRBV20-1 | CSARDRYIPDRGRRDTQYF | TGCAGTGCTAGAGATCGTTATATCCCGGACAGGGGGCGTAGAGATACGCAGTATTTT
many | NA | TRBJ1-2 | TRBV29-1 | CSATTGRGGYTF | TGCAGCGCCACCACAGGGAGAGGTGGCTACACCTTC
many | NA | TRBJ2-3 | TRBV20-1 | CSATWDRTDTQYF | TGCAGTGCCACCTGGGACCGCACAGATACGCAGTATTTT